The entry that follows covers one T cell receptor beta chain sequence. This sample is drawn from a study of T cell changes during pregnancy in multiple sclerosis. The repertoire was sequenced with immunoSEQ multiplex PCR; TCRdb's copy has only in-frame clones and lacks some. The sample carries about 69,000 clones, 75% to 95% recorded once. This CDR3 is built from 15 residues. The V and J ends lost 7 bases and 7 bases, in that order; junction bases with no gene match: 11. Germline CDR1 is LNHDA and CDR2 is SQIVND (reference sequence). The TCR comes from a female donor in good health, enrolled as a control in a pregnancy study. The specimen was CD4+ T cells from peripheral blood mononuclear cells, collected in the third trimester of pregnancy. The V call is TRBV19, the J call TRBJ1-4; 8 nucleotides line up with TRBD1. The CDR3 DNA follows: TGTGCCAGTACCCCCACCCGGACAGGGTCTGAAAAACTGTTTTTT. It is translated as CASTPTRTGSEKLFF.